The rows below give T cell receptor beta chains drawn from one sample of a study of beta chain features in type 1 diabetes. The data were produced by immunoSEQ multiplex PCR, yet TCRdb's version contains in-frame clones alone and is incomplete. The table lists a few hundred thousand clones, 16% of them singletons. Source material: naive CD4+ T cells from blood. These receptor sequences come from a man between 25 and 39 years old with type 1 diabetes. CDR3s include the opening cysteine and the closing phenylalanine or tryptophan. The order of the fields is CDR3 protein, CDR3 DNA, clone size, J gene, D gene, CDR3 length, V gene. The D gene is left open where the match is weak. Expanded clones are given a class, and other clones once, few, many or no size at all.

cdr3_aa: CAIRAWTGISGANVLTF
cdr3_nt: TGTGCCATCAGGGCTTGGACAGGGATCTCTGGGGCCAACGTCCTGACTTTC
clone_size: -
j_call: TRBJ2-6
d_call: TRBD1
cdr3_length: 17
v_call: TRBV10-3

cdr3_aa: CASSLAGLATEQYF
cdr3_nt: TGTGCCAGCAGCTTAGCGGGACTAGCGACAGAGCAGTACTTC
clone_size: few
j_call: TRBJ2-7
d_call: TRBD2
cdr3_length: 14
v_call: TRBV7-9

cdr3_aa: CAISESTRLNEQFF
cdr3_nt: TGTGCCATCAGTGAATCCACCAGACTGAATGAGCAGTTCTTC
clone_size: -
j_call: TRBJ2-1
d_call: -
cdr3_length: 14
v_call: TRBV10-3

cdr3_aa: CASSLGLRLADWKRTQYF
cdr3_nt: TGTGCCAGCAGCTTAGGTTTGCGACTAGCGGACTGGAAGAGAACCCAGTACTTC
clone_size: few
j_call: TRBJ2-5
d_call: TRBD2
cdr3_length: 18
v_call: TRBV7-2

cdr3_aa: CASSLPRGETQYF
cdr3_nt: TGTGCCAGCAGCTTGCCCAGGGGAGAGACCCAGTACTTC
clone_size: few
j_call: TRBJ2-5
d_call: -
cdr3_length: 13
v_call: TRBV5-6

cdr3_aa: CASSRTGGTGANVLTF
cdr3_nt: TGTGCCAGCAGCCGGACAGGGGGCACTGGGGCCAACGTCCTGACTTTC
clone_size: -
j_call: TRBJ2-6
d_call: TRBD1
cdr3_length: 16
v_call: TRBV9

cdr3_aa: CASSREQGTYGYTF
cdr3_nt: TGCGCCAGCAGCCGTGAACAGGGAACCTATGGCTACACCTTC
clone_size: -
j_call: TRBJ1-2
d_call: -
cdr3_length: 14
v_call: TRBV5-1

cdr3_aa: CSVEERRGSVTEAFF
cdr3_nt: TGCAGCGTTGAAGAGAGGAGGGGAAGCGTCACTGAAGCTTTCTTT
clone_size: -
j_call: TRBJ1-1
d_call: -
cdr3_length: 15
v_call: TRBV29-1

cdr3_aa: CASSQGVRGYEQYF
cdr3_nt: TGCGCCAGCAGCCAAGGTGTCCGGGGCTACGAGCAGTACTTC
clone_size: few
j_call: TRBJ2-7
d_call: -
cdr3_length: 14
v_call: TRBV4-1

cdr3_aa: CASSLDRDTPGKLFF
cdr3_nt: TGTGCCAGCAGCCTTGACCGGGATACCCCGGGAAAACTGTTTTTT
clone_size: -
j_call: TRBJ1-4
d_call: -
cdr3_length: 15
v_call: TRBV7-2

cdr3_aa: CASSVRGSVDNEQFF
cdr3_nt: TGTGCCAGCAGCGTAAGGGGGAGCGTGGACAATGAGCAGTTCTTC
clone_size: few
j_call: TRBJ2-1
d_call: -
cdr3_length: 15
v_call: TRBV9

cdr3_aa: CASSQSGTVYGYTF
cdr3_nt: TGTGCCAGCAGTCAATCCGGGACGGTCTATGGCTACACCTTC
clone_size: -
j_call: TRBJ1-2
d_call: -
cdr3_length: 14
v_call: TRBV2

cdr3_aa: CAWSVGQLAYNEQFF
cdr3_nt: TGTGCCTGGAGTGTGGGACAGCTAGCCTACAATGAGCAGTTCTTC
clone_size: -
j_call: TRBJ2-1
d_call: TRBD1
cdr3_length: 15
v_call: TRBV30

cdr3_aa: CAGAKGTEAFF
cdr3_nt: TGTGCCGGAGCCAAAGGCACTGAAGCTTTCTTT
clone_size: few
j_call: TRBJ1-1
d_call: -
cdr3_length: 11
v_call: TRBV13

cdr3_aa: CASQAPGKNIQYF
cdr3_nt: TGTGCCAGCCAGGCTCCTGGCAAAAACATTCAGTACTTC
clone_size: -
j_call: TRBJ2-4
d_call: -
cdr3_length: 13
v_call: TRBV28

cdr3_aa: CASSQGLKETQYF
cdr3_nt: TGTGCCAGCAGCCAAGGGCTAAAAGAGACCCAGTACTTC
clone_size: -
j_call: TRBJ2-5
d_call: -
cdr3_length: 13
v_call: TRBV4-2

cdr3_aa: CASSQLRRQGGETQYF
cdr3_nt: TGTGCCAGCAGTCAACTAAGGCGGCAGGGAGGGGAGACCCAGTACTTC
clone_size: -
j_call: TRBJ2-5
d_call: TRBD2
cdr3_length: 16
v_call: TRBV11-1

cdr3_aa: CAWSKLAYEQYF
cdr3_nt: TGTGCCTGGAGTAAACTAGCCTACGAGCAGTACTTC
clone_size: -
j_call: TRBJ2-7
d_call: -
cdr3_length: 12
v_call: TRBV30

cdr3_aa: CASSVVTSAADTQYF
cdr3_nt: TGTGCCAGCAGCGTAGTGACTAGCGCTGCAGATACGCAGTATTTT
clone_size: few
j_call: TRBJ2-3
d_call: TRBD2
cdr3_length: 15
v_call: TRBV9

cdr3_aa: CASSFGSYNEQFF
cdr3_nt: TGTGCCAGTAGTTTCGGGTCATACAATGAGCAGTTCTTC
clone_size: few
j_call: TRBJ2-1
d_call: -
cdr3_length: 13
v_call: TRBV19

cdr3_aa: CASSLAGVDTQYF
cdr3_nt: TGTGCCAGCAGCCTAGCGGGAGTCGATACGCAGTATTTT
clone_size: few
j_call: TRBJ2-3
d_call: TRBD2
cdr3_length: 13
v_call: TRBV27

cdr3_aa: CASSLESYHNEQFF
cdr3_nt: TGTGCCAGCAGCTTAGAATCGTACCACAATGAGCAGTTCTTC
clone_size: -
j_call: TRBJ2-1
d_call: -
cdr3_length: 14
v_call: TRBV7-9